These 14 T cell receptor beta chains share one sample of origin, sequenced in a study of shared clonotypes between healthy human individuals. Repertoires were generated with immunoSEQ multiplex PCR, while TCRdb's copy carries only in-frame clones and drops some. The sample includes approximately 110,000 clones, about two thirds seen only once; the top ten take approximately 23%. Material: memory CD8+ T cells sorted from blood. Subset indicated: CD45RO+ cells pooled with CCR7-negative TemRA cells. The receptors shown here come from a woman aged 30 to 39 in good health.

This chain uses TRBV5-1 with TRBJ2-1; 10 nucleotides match TRBD1. Trimming removed 2 bases from V and 2 bases from J; junction bases left unmatched: 4. Germline CDR1 and CDR2: SGHRS and YFSETQ. This CDR3 contains 16 residues. CDR3 region: CASSFTGQGAYNEQFF. CDR3 sequence (DNA): TGCGCCAGCAGCTTTACCGGACAGGGGGCCTACAATGAGCAGTTCTTC.

The CDR3, as DNA: TGTGCCAGCAGTCAGGAGGGGGCTTGTGAAGCTTTCTTT. Protein: CASSQEGACEAFF. J is TRBJ1-1 and V is TRBV2; 7 bases agree with TRBD1. The CDR3 consists of 13 residues. The trim removed 5 bases at V and 7 bases at J, leaving 7 bases unmatched. Germline V gives CDR1 SNHLY, CDR2 FYNNEI.

This clone was counted a few times. V is TRBV6-1 and J is TRBJ2-7; 10 positions agree with TRBD1. The ends lost 1 base at V and 5 bases at J; junction bases unmatched: 5. CDR1 and CDR2 from the germline V gene are MNHNS and SASEGT. This CDR3 contains 15 residues. DNA of the CDR3: TGTGCCAGCAGTGAAGGGGGACAGGGGAGCGACGAGCAGTACTTC. Its protein product is CASSEGGQGSDEQYF.

This clone was observed a few times. The chain links TRBV11-2 to TRBJ2-5; perhaps TRBD2 as D (6 bases). The end of the DNA aligns better with TRBJ2-7, so the J call may be wrong. The CDR3 spans 13 residues. In germline, CDR1 is SGHAT, CDR2 FQNNGV. This CDR3 is CASSLTQAGEQYF. The CDR3 DNA is TGTGCCAGCAGCTTAACCCAAGCGGGCGAGCAGTACTTC.

The chain recombines TRBV5-1 with TRBJ2-2; perhaps TRBD1 as D (5 bases). Germline assignment: CDR1 SGHRS and CDR2 YFSETQ. The CDR3 extends over 14 amino acids. Between the trimmed V and J ends, which lost 6 bases and 3 bases, there was a span of 12 bases. The CDR3, as DNA: TGCGCCAGCAATGGAGTAGGGGACACCGGGGAGCTGTTTTTT. Its translation is CASNGVGDTGELFF.

The genes are TRBV29-1 and TRBJ2-1; 9 bases are shared with TRBD1. CDR3 length: 13 residues. CDR1 and CDR2 from the germline V gene are SQVTM and ANQGSEA. The ends lost 6 bases at V and 8 bases at J; junction bases unmatched: 8. The CDR3 loop reads CSVGTGTPYEQFF. CDR3 sequence (DNA): TGCAGCGTCGGGACAGGGACCCCCTATGAGCAGTTCTTC.

J is TRBJ2-7 and V is TRBV25-1; 7 bases are shared with TRBD1. V trimming: 8 bases; J trimming: 3 bases; junction bases outside the gene matches: 7. The germline gives CDR1 MGHDK, CDR2 SYGVNS. This CDR3 comprises 13 residues. Here the CDR3 DNA reads TGTGCCAGCTCCGAGACAGGGATCTACGAGCAGTACTTC. This codes for CASSETGIYEQYF.

This clone was counted a few times. This rearrangement joins TRBV4-1 to TRBJ1-1; D is possibly TRBD1 (6 bases). The CDR3 loop spans 14 amino acids. V was pared by 3 bases and J by 8 bases, with 16 bases between. Per germline, CDR1 MGHRA and CDR2 YSYEKL. The CDR3 loop is CASSHTGSGAEAFF. As DNA, the CDR3 is TGCGCCAGCAGCCACACCGGTTCGGGGGCCGAAGCTTTCTTT.

This sequence joins TRBV11-2 and TRBJ1-6, with D unresolved. V lost 1 base and J 6 bases, leaving 4 bases between the germline ends. This CDR3 has 13 residues. Germline V gene data show CDR1 as SGHAT and CDR2 as FQNNGV. The CDR3 region is CASSLGGNSPLHF. In DNA, the CDR3 is TGTGCCAGCAGCTTAGGGGGTAATTCACCCCTCCACTTT.

The rearrangement links TRBV19 to TRBJ2-1; D not certain. The CDR3 spans 14 residues. Trimming removed 1 base at V and 8 bases at J, with 12 bases between. The V gene's germline CDR1 is LNHDA and CDR2 SQIVND (reference sequence). DNA of the CDR3: TGTGCCAGTAGTATAGGCGATAACTTACATGAGCAGTTCTTC. It translates to CASSIGDNLHEQFF.

This clone was observed a handful of times. The gene calls are TRBV30 and TRBJ2-7; 7 bases agree with TRBD1. Germline CDR1 GTSNPN, CDR2 SVGIG (reference sequence). Trimming removed 5 bases from V and 3 bases from J; junction bases left unmatched: 13. This CDR3 spans 15 amino acids. This CDR3 is CAWRQQGTGNYEQYF. The CDR3 bases are TGTGCCTGGCGCCAACAGGGGACGGGGAACTACGAGCAGTACTTC.

In this sample, this clone turned up once. The rearrangement links TRBV7-9 to TRBJ1-2; D perhaps matches TRBD1 (6 bases). This CDR3 is 14 amino acids long. Trimming pared 2 bases from V and 4 bases from J, leaving 11 bases between. Germline lookup yields CDR1 SEHNR and CDR2 FQNEAQ (reference sequence). The DNA for the CDR3 is TGTGCCAGCAGCTTATTGGACAGATCCTATGGCTACACCTTC. This encodes CASSLLDRSYGYTF.

The V gene is TRBV9, the J gene TRBJ2-1; 8 bases agree with TRBD2. Per the germline V gene, CDR1 is SGDLS and CDR2 is YYNGEE. V lost 3 bases and J lost 0; bases outside the gene matches: 5. The CDR3 spans 16 residues. The DNA for the CDR3 is TGTGCCAGCAGCGCAAATAGCGGGAACTCCTACAATGAGCAGTTCTTC. This translates into CASSANSGNSYNEQFF.

This chain connects TRBV6-6 to TRBJ1-2; TRBD1 matches 12 bases. Germline V CDR1 and CDR2: MNHNY, SVGAGI (reference sequence). CDR3 size: 15 residues. V was clipped by 2 bases and J by 6 bases; unmatched bases: 4. CDR3 sequence: CASSYAGQGADGYTF. Written as DNA, the CDR3 is TGTGCCAGCAGTTACGCGGGACAGGGGGCGGATGGCTACACCTTC.